This T cell receptor beta chain was sequenced during a study of T cell repertoires in cytomegalovirus infection. The trim removed 4 bases at V and 7 bases at J, leaving 5 bases unmatched. The CDR3 runs 15 residues. CDR1 and CDR2 from the germline V gene are SGHAT and FQDESV (reference sequence). MiXCR was run by TCRdb on the reads, yielding one entry per CDR3 protein. The profile covers 150,000 to 200,000 distinct CDR3 sequences, with 25% to 30% appearing a single time and roughly 31% taken by the ten largest. Sample: PBMCs. The TCR sequence derives from a human donor in good health (CMV status not recorded). Some clones in this sample may be carry-over from other donors' samples. The J gene is TRBJ1-6, the V gene TRBV11-1; 9 bases match TRBD1. CDR3 bases: TGTGCCAGCAGCTACCTCGACAGGGGGAATTCACCCCTCCACTTT. This gives the protein CASSYLDRGNSPLHF.